These 21 T cell receptor beta chains came from one sample sequenced in a study of early T cells in non-severe SARS-CoV-2 infection. TCRdb reprocessed the 5' RACE reads via MiXCR and lists one record per CDR3 protein. The profile shows about 62,000 distinct CDR3 sequences, more than 9% of them singletons. The sample consisted of whole blood. Source of these receptors: an adult who was a healthcare worker with PCR-confirmed SARS-CoV-2 infection or an uninfected control (not recorded which).

The table lists this clonotype with a few counts. The V gene is TRBV7-2, the J gene TRBJ2-1; D gene uncertain. Germline assignment: CDR1 SGHTA and CDR2 FQGNSA. V lost 1 base, J lost 5 bases, and 3 bases lay in between. The CDR3 length is 12 residues. For the CDR3, the DNA is TGTGCCAGCAGCTTAGTCCACAATGAGCAGTTCTTC. This translates into CASSLVHNEQFF.

The J gene is TRBJ1-6, the V gene TRBV19, with 8 bases lining up with TRBD1. In germline, CDR1 is LNHDA, CDR2 SQIVND (reference sequence). V dropped 7 bases and J dropped 7; count of bases not matched to a gene: 6. CDR3 length: 14 amino acids. The CDR3 region is CASTPGQDNSPLHF. CDR3 nucleotides: TGTGCCAGTACCCCGGGACAGGACAATTCACCCCTCCACTTT.

This clonotype was detected a few times. CDR3 sequence reads: CASSPRHGGRMNEQFF. CDR3 sequence (DNA): TGTGCCAGCTCACCACGCCACGGGGGGCGGATGAATGAGCAGTTCTTC. The rearrangement joins TRBV18 to TRBJ2-1, with D perhaps matching TRBD2 (7 bases). The CDR3 is 16 residues long. CDR1 and CDR2 (germline): KGHSH, LQKENI. V shed 1 base and J shed 7 bases, with 17 bases lying between them.

This clonotype came up many times. The J gene is TRBJ2-1, the V gene TRBV20-1, with 14 bases matching TRBD2. After removal of 0 bases from V and 13 bases from J, the junction contained 8 bases not matched to a gene. Germline V gene data show CDR1 as DFQATT and CDR2 as SNEGSKA (reference sequence). CDR3 size: 15 residues. The CDR3: CSARDSRLAGGPQFF. The CDR3 nucleotides are TGCAGTGCTAGAGATTCGAGACTAGCGGGGGGGCCACAGTTCTTC.

The V call is TRBV4-2, the J call TRBJ1-4; tentatively, D is TRBD1 (5 bases). The germline V gene has CDR1 LGHNA and CDR2 YNFKEQ. V was shortened by 0 bases and J by 6 bases, with 11 bases between the two germline ends. The CDR3 has 15 amino acids. The CDR3 here is CASSQDGRVDEKLFF. The CDR3, as DNA: TGTGCCAGCAGCCAAGACGGCAGGGTTGATGAAAAACTGTTTTTT.

This clonotype appeared many times. The chain carries TRBV5-6 and TRBJ2-7; 8 nucleotides match TRBD1. The CDR3 spans 15 residues. The germline gives CDR1 SGHDT, CDR2 YYEEEE. V lost 1 base to trimming and J lost 1 base; unmatched junction nucleotides: 4. This CDR3 is CASSLRGQGSYEQYV. DNA of the CDR3: TGTGCCAGCAGCTTGAGAGGACAGGGATCCTACGAGCAGTACGTC.

This clonotype was counted many times. The gene calls are TRBV20-1 and TRBJ2-1; maybe TRBD2 (6 bases). Germline V gene data show CDR1 as DFQATT and CDR2 as SNEGSKA (reference sequence). The V and J ends lost 3 bases and 0 bases respectively, with 9 bases between them. The CDR3 covers 14 residues. This CDR3 is CSASAGGSYNEQFF. CDR3 bases: TGCAGTGCTAGTGCCGGGGGCTCCTACAATGAGCAGTTCTTC.

This clonotype was recorded at least ten times. The V gene is TRBV7-2, the J gene TRBJ1-2; D is unclear. The CDR3 totals 14 residues. V lost 5 bases, J lost 3 bases, and 13 bases lay in between. Germline V gene lookup returns CDR1 SGHTA and CDR2 FQGNSA. CDR3 protein: CASSTTLDDYGYTF. For the CDR3, the DNA is TGTGCCAGCAGCACGACCCTGGACGACTATGGCTACACCTTC.

This clonotype was picked up many times. The chain is built from TRBV19 and TRBJ2-1; 11 bases are a match to TRBD2. There are 16 residues in the CDR3. V shed 5 bases and J 6 bases; nucleotides not matched to a gene: 9. Germline V gene data show CDR1 as LNHDA and CDR2 as SQIVND (reference sequence). In nucleotides, the CDR3 is TGTGCCAGTAGTTCCCGTCGACTAGCGGGAATCAATGAGCAGTTCTTC. Translation gives CASSSRRLAGINEQFF.

The chain uses TRBV24-1 and TRBJ1-5, with D possibly matching TRBD1 (5 bases). The CDR3 spans 15 residues. Trimming removed 4 bases from V and 4 bases from J, with 13 bases in between. CDR1 and CDR2 from the germline V gene are KGHDR and SFDVKD. The CDR3 here is CATSDGGGNNQPQHF. The CDR3 coding sequence is TGTGCCACCAGTGACGGGGGAGGAAATAATCAGCCCCAGCATTTT.

Here the CDR3 DNA reads TGTGCCAGCAGTTTCAGACAGGGAAAAAACATTCAGTACTTC. It codes for CASSFRQGKNIQYF. The genes are TRBV5-8 and TRBJ2-4; 7 bases map to TRBD1. The CDR3 length is 14 residues. J was trimmed by 4 bases and V by 5 bases; bases with no gene match: 6. CDR1 is SGHTS, CDR2 YDEGEE, per germline.

The sample holds many counts of this clonotype. The rearrangement uses TRBV5-1 and TRBJ2-3, with 7 bases that match TRBD1. Germline V CDR1 and CDR2: SGHRS, YFSETQ. The CDR3 runs to 14 residues. The J segment lost 5 bases and the V segment lost 8 bases, leaving 11 bases of the junction unmatched. CDR3 in DNA: TGCGCCAGTAACGATAATAGACAGGGAGATACGCAGTATTTT. This codes for CASNDNRQGDTQYF.

This clonotype was seen at least ten times. The chain couples TRBV24-1 to TRBJ1-5; 7 nucleotides line up with TRBD1. V lost 1 base to trimming and J lost 11 bases; unmatched junction nucleotides: 16. The CDR3 loop spans 17 amino acids. The germline CDR1 and CDR2 sequences are KGHDR and SFDVKD. CDR3 nucleotides: TGTGCCACCAGTGATTTTCAAACAGGGGCCGGGAGTGGGGCCCAGCATTTT. This translates into CATSDFQTGAGSGAQHF.

Ten or more counts support this clonotype. The V gene is TRBV18, the J gene TRBJ2-1; no clear D. The ends were cut back, 3 bases at V and 2 bases at J, with 8 bases in the middle. This CDR3 has 14 amino acids. Germline V gene lookup returns CDR1 KGHSH and CDR2 LQKENI. CDR3 sequence (DNA): TGTGCCAGCTCACCCCTCTACACCTACAATGAGCAGTTCTTC. Amino acid sequence: CASSPLYTYNEQFF.

This chain links TRBV7-9 with TRBJ2-3; D unclear. V dropped 5 bases and J dropped 6 bases, with 9 bases sitting between them. The CDR3 has 12 residues. Germline values: CDR1 SEHNR, CDR2 FQNEAQ (reference sequence). Written as DNA, the CDR3 is TGTGCCAGCAGCCCCATAACCGATACGCAGTATTTT. Its translation: CASSPITDTQYF.

The chain has TRBV5-1 and TRBJ2-3; 7 bases line up with TRBD1. The CDR3 consists of 14 residues. Looked up from germline, CDR1 is SGHRS and CDR2 is YFSETQ. V lost 4 bases, J lost 5 bases, and 7 bases stayed unmatched. The CDR3 sequence: CASSHGQERDTQYF. The CDR3 DNA sequence: TGCGCCAGCAGCCACGGACAGGAAAGAGATACGCAGTATTTT.

The rearrangement joins TRBV6-6 to TRBJ1-5, with 9 bases that match TRBD1. The J segment lost 7 bases and the V segment lost 6 bases, leaving 10 bases of the junction unmatched. The germline gives CDR1 MNHNY, CDR2 SVGAGI (reference sequence). The CDR3 covers 15 residues. The CDR3 DNA reads as TGTGCCAGCAGACTACCGGGACAGGGATCGCAGCCCCAGCATTTT. Amino acid sequence: CASRLPGQGSQPQHF.

By proportion, this clonotype is medium-sized. V is TRBV10-3 and J is TRBJ2-7; D may be TRBD2 (5 bases). CDR3 length equals 12 residues. V lost 8 bases, J lost 7 bases, and 15 bases lay in between. Germline assignment: CDR1 ENHRY and CDR2 SYGVKD. In DNA, the CDR3 is TGTGCCATCCTCCGGGCCCGAGGGGAGCAGTACGTC. Its protein product is CAILRARGEQYV.

The rearrangement links TRBV28 to TRBJ2-4, with D unresolved. Germline V gene lookup returns CDR1 MDHEN and CDR2 SYDVKM. V lost 7 bases and J 6 bases, leaving 16 bases between the germline ends. The CDR3 has 14 amino acids. The CDR3 loop is CASNPFIVGNIQYF. The CDR3 DNA sequence: TGTGCCAGCAACCCGTTTATTGTTGGAAACATTCAGTACTTC.

There are many counts of this clonotype. The chain has TRBV12-3 or TRBV12-4 and TRBJ2-2, with D possibly matching TRBD2 (5 bases). Trimming pared 6 bases from V and 4 bases from J, leaving 6 bases between. This CDR3 has 12 amino acids. CDR3 sequence (DNA): TGTGCCAGCAGCCGGGGCACCGGGGAGCTGTTTTTT. Translated: CASSRGTGELFF.

This clonotype was seen only a few times. This sequence joins TRBV10-3 and TRBJ2-7; 7 nucleotides line up with TRBD1. J lost 1 base, V lost 10 bases, and 13 bases had no gene match. Germline loops: CDR1 ENHRY, CDR2 SYGVKD. The CDR3 runs 15 residues. CDR3: CATQLDHRGSYEQYV. The DNA of the CDR3 is TGTGCCACCCAACTAGACCACAGGGGTTCCTACGAGCAGTACGTC.